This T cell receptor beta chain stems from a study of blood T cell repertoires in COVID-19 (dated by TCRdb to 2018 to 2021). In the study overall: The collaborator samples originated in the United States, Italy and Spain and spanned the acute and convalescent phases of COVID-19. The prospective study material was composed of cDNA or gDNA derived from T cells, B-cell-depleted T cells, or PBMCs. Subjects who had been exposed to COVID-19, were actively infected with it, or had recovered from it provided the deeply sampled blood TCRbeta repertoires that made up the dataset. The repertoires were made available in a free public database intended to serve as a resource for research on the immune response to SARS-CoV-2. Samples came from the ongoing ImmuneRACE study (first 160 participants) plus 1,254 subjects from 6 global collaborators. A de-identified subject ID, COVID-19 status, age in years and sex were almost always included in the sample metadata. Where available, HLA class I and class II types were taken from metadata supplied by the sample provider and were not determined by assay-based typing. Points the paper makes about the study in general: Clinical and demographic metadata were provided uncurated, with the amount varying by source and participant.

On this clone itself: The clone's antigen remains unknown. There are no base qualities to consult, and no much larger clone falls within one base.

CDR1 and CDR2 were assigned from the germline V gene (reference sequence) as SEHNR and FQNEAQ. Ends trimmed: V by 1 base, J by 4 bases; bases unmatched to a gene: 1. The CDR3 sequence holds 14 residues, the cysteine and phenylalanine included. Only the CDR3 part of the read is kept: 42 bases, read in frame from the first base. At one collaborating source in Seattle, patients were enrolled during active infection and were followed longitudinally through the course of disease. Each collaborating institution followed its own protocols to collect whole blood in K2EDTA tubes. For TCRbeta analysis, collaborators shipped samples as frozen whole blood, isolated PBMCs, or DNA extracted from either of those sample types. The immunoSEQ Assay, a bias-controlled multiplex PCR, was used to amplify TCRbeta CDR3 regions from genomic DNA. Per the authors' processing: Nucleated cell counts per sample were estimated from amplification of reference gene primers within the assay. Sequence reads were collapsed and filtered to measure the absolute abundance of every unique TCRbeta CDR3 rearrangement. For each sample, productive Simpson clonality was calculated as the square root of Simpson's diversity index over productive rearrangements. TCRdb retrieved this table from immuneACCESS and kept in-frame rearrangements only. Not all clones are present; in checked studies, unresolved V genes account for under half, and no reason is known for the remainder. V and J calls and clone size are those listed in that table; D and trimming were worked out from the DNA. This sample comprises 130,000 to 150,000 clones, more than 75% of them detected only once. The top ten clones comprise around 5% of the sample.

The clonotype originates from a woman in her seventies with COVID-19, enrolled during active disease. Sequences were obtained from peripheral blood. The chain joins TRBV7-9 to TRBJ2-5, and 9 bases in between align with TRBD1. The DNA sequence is TGTGCCAGCAGCTTAGGGACAGGGGTAGAGACCCAGTACTTC. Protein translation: CASSLGTGVETQYF.